The rows below give T cell receptor beta chains drawn from one sample of a study of OX40 agonist ivuxolimab in advanced cancers. Sequencing was performed with immunoSEQ multiplex PCR; in TCRdb, only in-frame clones are kept and a portion is missing. In the table there are fewer than 80,000 clones, roughly nine tenths of which are singletons. Sequenced material: CD4+ or CD8+ T cells sorted from blood, taken in a trial of the OX40 agonist ivuxolimab. The receptors shown here come from an adult with an advanced solid tumor such as melanoma, head and neck, liver or kidney cancer. Each CDR3 is given with its conserved first and last residue. D genes are given only for firm matches. A clone size is listed for some rows: how often the clone was seen (once, few, many), or a class if it is expanded.

j_gene: TRBJ1-5
abundance: -
d_gene: -
v_gene: TRBV6-1
CDR3nt: TGTGCCAGCACTCAGGAGTATGATCAGCCCCAGCATTTT
CDR3aa: CASTQEYDQPQHF

j_gene: TRBJ1-5
abundance: -
d_gene: -
v_gene: TRBV6-5
CDR3nt: TGTGCCAGCAGTTACTCCCCCCCGGGGCAGAATCAGCCCCAGCATTTT
CDR3aa: CASSYSPPGQNQPQHF

j_gene: TRBJ1-6
abundance: -
d_gene: -
v_gene: TRBV10-2
CDR3nt: TGCGCCAGCAGTGTAGGGGGTTTTTCACCCCTCCACTTT
CDR3aa: CASSVGGFSPLHF

j_gene: TRBJ2-1
abundance: -
d_gene: -
v_gene: TRBV28
CDR3nt: TGTGCCAGCAGTTTTGGCGTCTCCTACAATGAGCAGTTCTTC
CDR3aa: CASSFGVSYNEQFF

j_gene: TRBJ1-2
abundance: once
d_gene: -
v_gene: TRBV19
CDR3nt: TGTGCCAGTAGTCCACACCAGTGGGGCTACTATGGCTACACCTTC
CDR3aa: CASSPHQWGYYGYTF

j_gene: TRBJ2-3
abundance: -
d_gene: -
v_gene: TRBV15
CDR3nt: TGTGCCACCAGCAGAGGGACAAGGGCAGATACGCAGTATTTT
CDR3aa: CATSRGTRADTQYF

j_gene: TRBJ1-2
abundance: -
d_gene: TRBD1
v_gene: TRBV19
CDR3nt: TGTGCCGTAGGGACAGGGGGCCTTAAGACTGGCTACACCTTC
CDR3aa: CAVGTGGLKTGYTF

j_gene: TRBJ2-3
abundance: -
d_gene: TRBD1
v_gene: TRBV5-6
CDR3nt: TGTGCCAGCAGCAAAAGACAGGGGGCACTCAGCACAGATACGCAGTATTTT
CDR3aa: CASSKRQGALSTDTQYF

j_gene: TRBJ2-7
abundance: -
d_gene: -
v_gene: TRBV15
CDR3nt: TGTGCCACCAGCAGCCCCTGGGCCCGGGACCCGTACGAGCAGTACTTC
CDR3aa: CATSSPWARDPYEQYF

j_gene: TRBJ2-5
abundance: -
d_gene: TRBD1
v_gene: TRBV18
CDR3nt: TGTGCCAGCTCATCGGGACAGGGGGTGGAGACCCAGTACTTC
CDR3aa: CASSSGQGVETQYF

j_gene: TRBJ1-1
abundance: -
d_gene: -
v_gene: TRBV5-6
CDR3nt: TGTGCCAGCAGCCCACGGGCCGGACGGACTGTGGGGGAAGCTTTCTTT
CDR3aa: CASSPRAGRTVGEAFF

j_gene: TRBJ2-6
abundance: once
d_gene: -
v_gene: TRBV19
CDR3nt: TGTGCCAGTAAGGAGGGGGCGCCCGGGGCCAACGTCCTGACTTTC
CDR3aa: CASKEGAPGANVLTF